This T cell receptor (beta chain) was observed in a study of OX40 agonist ivuxolimab in advanced cancers. CDR3 length: 14 residues. J gave up 10 bases and V 6 bases, and 10 bases lay outside the gene matches. CDR1 is MNHNY and CDR2 is SVGAGI in the germline V gene (reference sequence). Using immunoSEQ multiplex PCR, the repertoire was profiled, and TCRdb retains in-frame clones only, with some absent. The profile covers 96,000 or so clones, with about 92% appearing a single time and 1.5% to 2% taken by the ten largest. The sample was CD4+ or CD8+ T cells sorted from blood, taken in a trial of the OX40 agonist ivuxolimab. The sequence was collected from an adult with an advanced solid tumor such as melanoma, head and neck, liver or kidney cancer. The V gene is TRBV6-6, the J gene TRBJ2-1; 9 bases agree with TRBD2. The DNA of the CDR3 is TGTGCCAGCAGCTTAGCGGGAGACACGGGGGAGCAGTTCTTC. Amino acids: CASSLAGDTGEQFF.